What follows describes a single T cell receptor (beta chain). This clone was counted a single time. The antigen it binds to is not known. Nothing much larger sits one base from this clone, and base qualities are not available. The source of the sample is a study of human CD4 T cells and Enterobacteriaceae (dated by TCRdb to about 2020). Deep-level sequencing, with a detection sensitivity of one cell in 200,000, was applied to the ex vivo total memory CD4+ samples. The QIAamp DNA Micro Kit was used to extract genomic DNA from cell pellets, and spectrophotometry was used to check the quantity and purity of the genomic DNA. TCR Vbeta CDR3 regions were amplified with the immunoSEQ multiplex PCR assay. The amplicons were sequenced on the Illumina HiSeq platform. Retrieved sequences were 87 nucleotides long and contained the CDR3 region. The study's processing was this. Each unique productive TCR Vbeta nucleotide sequence counted as a clonotype and was quantified by productive template frequency from ImmunoSEQ Analyzer V3.0. A threshold set at the top 5th percentile of each frequency-ranked repertoire was used to define expanded clonotypes. Repertoire overlap was computed as Chao-Jaccard with the R package fossil and visualized by nonmetric multidimensional scaling with the R package MASS. TCRdb limited this immuneACCESS table to in-frame rearrangements with V and J called. A share of clones is missing; checked studies link under half to unresolved V genes, and the rest is unexplained. V, J and clone size are taken as reported in that table, and D and trimming were inferred from the DNA itself. The sample profile shows around 26,000 clones; roughly 80% of them were found once. The ten largest clones take up approximately 0.95% of the sample.

Memory CD4+ T cells, defined as all CD4+ cells other than CD45RA+CCR7+CD95- naive cells, were FACS-sorted on a FACSAria III to a purity of over 95%. Healthy donor blood was obtained from blood donation centers in Switzerland. Positive selection with CD4 and CD14 magnetic microbeads was used to enrich total CD4+ T cells and monocytes. Before sorting, CD8+, CD14+, CD16+, CD56+, CD19+ and CD25-bright cells were excluded. In a couple of blood donors, total memory CD4+ T cells were sequenced directly ex vivo to assess in vivo expansion of bacteria-reactive clonotypes. Ficoll-Paque Plus was used to isolate peripheral blood mononuclear cells from donor blood. Broad study findings and their caveats: Ex vivo, broadly cross-reactive clonotypes were observed to appear more expanded than specific clonotypes, with about 55% of the 19 and about two thirds of the roughly 30 being found within the top 5%. The reactivity of ex vivo clonotypes was inferred solely through the matching of nucleotide sequences to CFSE-low cultures from the same donors.

Per the germline V gene, MDHEN is the CDR1 and SYDVKM is the CDR2. V is clipped by 7 bases and J by 7 bases, and the sequence between their germline boundaries is 14 bases long. Inclusive of the bounding cysteine and phenylalanine, the CDR3 is 12 residues long. Left in the record is the CDR3 DNA by itself, 36 bases read in frame from the first base. The receptor comes from a human donor in good health. The material sequenced was memory CD4+ T cells from blood. In the paper's terms, the cell subset or site label means: total memory CD4 T cells sorted directly ex vivo, unstimulated. Recombination connected TRBV28 to TRBJ2-7; the D gene is possibly TRBD1 or TRBD2, each agreeing over 7 bases. CDR3 sequence: CASNRRGGEQYF. The nucleotides read TGTGCCAGCAACCGCAGGGGGGGAGAGCAGTACTTC.